These 14 T cell receptor beta chains were all obtained from the same sample, sequenced in a study of cytomegalovirus exposure and HLA in healthy donors. The PCR made use of 60 Vbeta and 13 Jbeta primers. Repertoires were generated with immunoSEQ multiplex PCR, while TCRdb's copy carries only in-frame clones and drops some. The table records fewer than 150,000 clones, about three quarters of them present only once. Sequenced material: PBMCs. The receptor set was obtained from a man between 60 and 75 years old in good health and CMV-seropositive.

The chain has TRBV10-3 and TRBJ2-7; D may be TRBD1 or TRBD2 (6 bases each). Per the germline V gene, CDR1 is ENHRY and CDR2 is SYGVKD. The CDR3 totals 12 residues. Trimming shortened V by 10 bases and J by 5 bases, and 15 bases separated the two germline ends. This chain's CDR3 is CATRGLMNEQYF. The CDR3 DNA is TGTGCCACCAGGGGACTTATGAACGAGCAGTACTTC.

This clone appeared a few times. J is TRBJ2-3 and V is TRBV15, with TRBD1 identical over 9 bases. The CDR3 length is 15 residues. Germline CDR1 is LNHNV and CDR2 is YYDKDF (reference sequence). The junction had 4 bases not matched to a gene; V was cut back by 1 base and J by 5 bases. CDR3 nucleotides: TGTGCCACCAGCAGAGGGGACAGGGTTAAAGATACGCAGTATTTT. It is translated as CATSRGDRVKDTQYF.

The chain combines TRBV9 with TRBJ1-4, with 9 bases lining up with TRBD1. The CDR3 length is 15 residues. After removal of 6 bases from V and 8 bases from J, the junction contained 11 bases not matched to a gene. Germline V gene lookup returns CDR1 SGDLS and CDR2 YYNGEE. The CDR3 nucleotides are TGTGCCAGCACCCAAGGGGGACAGGGAGGGGAAAAACTGTTTTTT. It translates to CASTQGGQGGEKLFF. The whole variable domain, filled in from reference TRBV9 and TRBJ1-4, reads DSGVTQTPKHLITATGQRVTLRCSPRSGDLSVYWYQQSLDQGLQFLIQYYNGEERAKGNILERFSAQQFPDLHSELNLSSLELGDSALYFCASTQGGQGGEKLFFGSGTQLSVL.

V usage is TRBV9 and J usage is TRBJ1-6; no clear D. The CDR3 has 16 residues. Germline CDR1 SGDLS, CDR2 YYNGEE. V was shortened by 0 bases and J by 0 bases, with 7 bases between the two germline ends. The DNA for the CDR3 is TGTGCCAGCAGCGTAGGAGGGTTCTCCTATAATTCACCCCTCCACTTT. Translation: CASSVGGFSYNSPLHF.

The chain links TRBV11-2 to TRBJ2-2, with 13 bases that match TRBD2. The junction had 6 bases not matched to a gene; V was cut back by 5 bases and J by 3 bases. The CDR3 has 17 residues. The germline V gene encodes CDR1 SGHAT and CDR2 FQNNGV. The CDR3, as DNA: TGTGCCAGCAGCCATACTAGCGGGGGGGCGTACACCGGGGAGCTGTTTTTT. Amino acid sequence: CASSHTSGGAYTGELFF.

The chain employs TRBV27 and TRBJ2-7; 11 positions match TRBD2. The ends lost 6 bases at V and 2 bases at J; junction bases unmatched: 9. Per germline, CDR1 MNHEY and CDR2 SMNVEV (reference sequence). The CDR3 is 16 amino acids. CDR3 sequence: CASRSAGTSGPYEQYF. Written as DNA, the CDR3 is TGTGCCAGCAGATCCGCTGGGACTAGCGGACCCTACGAGCAGTACTTC.

The V gene is TRBV5-1, the J gene TRBJ2-7; possible D gene TRBD2, 7 bases. The CDR3 spans 14 residues. CDR1 and CDR2 (germline): SGHRS, YFSETQ. V lost 5 bases and J 5 bases, leaving 17 bases between the germline ends. CDR3 residues: CASRLRGRGDEQYF. As DNA, the CDR3 is TGCGCCAGCAGGCTTCGAGGGAGGGGGGACGAGCAGTACTTC.

The chain has TRBV6-5 and TRBJ2-5, with TRBD1 matching over 9 bases. Germline V gene lookup returns CDR1 MNHEY and CDR2 SVGAGI. The CDR3 is 15 residues long. The ends lost 4 bases at V and 6 bases at J; junction bases unmatched: 9. The CDR3 protein is CASSSRTGTGQTQYF. CDR3 coding DNA: TGTGCCAGCAGTTCTCGGACAGGGACAGGGCAGACCCAGTACTTC.

The chain employs TRBV5-1 and TRBJ2-1; 7 positions match TRBD2. Per the germline V gene, CDR1 is SGHRS and CDR2 is YFSETQ. The CDR3 spans 13 residues. J was trimmed by 10 bases and V by 0 bases; bases with no gene match: 4. The CDR3 DNA reads TGCGCCAGCAGCTTGGAGGGAGGGTCCGAGCAGTTCTTC. Amino acids: CASSLEGGSEQFF.

In DNA, the CDR3 is TGCGCCAGCAGCCAAGTTGGGGCCCCTAGCACAGATACGCAGTATTTT. This codes for CASSQVGAPSTDTQYF. The chain carries TRBV4-1 and TRBJ2-3, with D maybe TRBD1 (5 bases). Trimming took off 1 base at V and 0 bases at J, with 11 bases between the two ends. The CDR3 extends over 16 amino acids. The germline V gene has CDR1 MGHRA and CDR2 YSYEKL.

In this sample, this clone turned up a few times. This rearrangement joins TRBV6-5 to TRBJ1-1; the D is unclear. V gave up 5 bases and J gave up 5 bases, with 9 bases separating them. Germline lookup yields CDR1 MNHEY and CDR2 SVGAGI. The CDR3 totals 12 residues. The DNA for the CDR3 is TGTGCCAGCAGTCACGGCGGGACTGAAGCTTTCTTT. It translates to CASSHGGTEAFF.

The gene calls are TRBV4-2 and TRBJ1-2; the D gene is possibly TRBD1 (6 bases). V was trimmed by 0 bases and J by 4 bases, leaving 15 bases between them. The CDR3 has 16 amino acids. From germline, CDR1 is LGHNA and CDR2 YNFKEQ. CDR3 loop: CASSQEGAGGRYGYTF. CDR3 sequence (DNA): TGTGCCAGCAGCCAAGAAGGGGCTGGGGGCCGCTATGGCTACACCTTC.

The rearrangement joins TRBV7-3 to TRBJ1-1; D possibly corresponds to TRBD1 (5 bases). V was pared by 5 bases and J by 7 bases, with 11 bases between. The germline V gene has CDR1 SGHTA and CDR2 FQGTGA. The length of the CDR3 is 12 residues. The DNA for the CDR3 is TGTGCCAGCAGCCCTGGGAGGGGTGAAGCTTTCTTT. Protein product: CASSPGRGEAFF.

The genes are TRBV7-9 and TRBJ1-2; 12 positions agree with TRBD1. This CDR3 has 16 amino acids. The germline V gene encodes CDR1 SEHNR and CDR2 FQNEAQ (reference sequence). Trimming took 5 bases from V and 3 from J; bases not matched to a gene: 7. The CDR3 loop is CASSQGTGGADYGYTF. The CDR3 DNA is TGTGCCAGCAGCCAAGGGACAGGGGGCGCCGACTATGGCTACACCTTC.